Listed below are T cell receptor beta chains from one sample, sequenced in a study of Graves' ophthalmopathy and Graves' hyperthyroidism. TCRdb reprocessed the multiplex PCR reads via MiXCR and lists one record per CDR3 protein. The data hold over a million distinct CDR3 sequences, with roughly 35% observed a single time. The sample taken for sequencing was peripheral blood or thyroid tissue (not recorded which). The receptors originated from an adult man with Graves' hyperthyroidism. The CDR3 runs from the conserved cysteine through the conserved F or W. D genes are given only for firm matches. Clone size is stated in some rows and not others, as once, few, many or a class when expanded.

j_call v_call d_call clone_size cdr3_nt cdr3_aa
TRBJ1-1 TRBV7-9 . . TGTGCCAGCAGCCCCGGGGACACGACGAACACTGAAGCTTTCTTT CASSPGDTTNTEAFF
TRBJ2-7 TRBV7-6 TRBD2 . TGTGCCAGCACCGACACCGGGACTAGCGGATCCTACGAGCAGTACTTC CASTDTGTSGSYEQYF
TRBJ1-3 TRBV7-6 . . TGTGCCAGCAGGAACCAACCGGGACACCAATCTGGAAACACCATATATTTT CASRNQPGHQSGNTIYF
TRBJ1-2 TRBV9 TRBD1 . TGTGCCAGCAGCTCGTCACCGGGGACAGGGGGCGCATATAGCACCTTC CASSSSPGTGGAYSTF
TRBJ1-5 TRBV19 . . TGTGCCAGTAGTACAAACGCAGGGGAGACCCAGCATTTT CASSTNAGETQHF
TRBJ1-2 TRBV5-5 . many TGTGCCAGCAGCCGCCGCGTGGGGGAAACCTATGGCTACACCTTC CASSRRVGETYGYTF
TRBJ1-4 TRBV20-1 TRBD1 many TGCAGTGCTACATGGACAGGGAGCGGCGTTGAAAAACTGTTTTTT CSATWTGSGVEKLFF
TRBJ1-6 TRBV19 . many TGTGCCAGTAGTCTTCAGAAGAATTCACCCCTCCACTTT CASSLQKNSPLHF
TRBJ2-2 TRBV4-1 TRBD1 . TGCGCCAGCAGCCAAGATTGGACAGGCGCGAACACCGGGGAGCTGTTTTTT CASSQDWTGANTGELFF
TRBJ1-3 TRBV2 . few TGTGCCAGCAGTTACGGGCAAATGGAAAACACCATATATTTT CASSYGQMENTIYF
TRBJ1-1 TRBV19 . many TGTGCCAGTTCGGTCGTAAGGAACACTGAAGCTTTCTTT CASSVVRNTEAFF
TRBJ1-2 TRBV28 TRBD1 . TGTGCCAGCAGTTTATACAGGGGCGCGATCTATGGCTACACCTTC CASSLYRGAIYGYTF
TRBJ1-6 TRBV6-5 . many TGTGCCAGCAGTGCGGCGAGGGGTTATAATTCACCCCTCCACTTT CASSAARGYNSPLHF
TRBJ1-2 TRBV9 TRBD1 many TGTGCCAGCAGCGCCGAGGGGGCCGGGCATAACTATGGCTACACCTTC CASSAEGAGHNYGYTF
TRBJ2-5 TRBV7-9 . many TGTGCCAGCACCTCTAGTGTACACAGGCAAGAGACCCAGTACTTC CASTSSVHRQETQYF
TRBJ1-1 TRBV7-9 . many TGTGCCAGCAGCTCCAGGGGACCCGGGGACACTGAAGCTTTCTTT CASSSRGPGDTEAFF
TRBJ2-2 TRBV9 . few TGTGCCAGCCAGAACACCGGGAAGCTGTTTTTT CASQNTGKLFF
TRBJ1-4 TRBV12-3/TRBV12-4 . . TGTGCCAGCACCCTAAACGGGGGCCTTAATGAAAAACTGTTTTTT CASTLNGGLNEKLFF
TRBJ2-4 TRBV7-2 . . TGTGCCAGCAGCTTAAGGGAGGCCAAAAACATTCAGTACTTC CASSLREAKNIQYF
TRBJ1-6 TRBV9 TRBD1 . TGTGCCAGCAGCGTAGACGAAACAGGGGGATCACCCCTCCACTTT CASSVDETGGSPLHF
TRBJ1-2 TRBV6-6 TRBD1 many TGTGCCAGCAGTTACGGACAGGGCCCGGGGGGCTACACCTTC CASSYGQGPGGYTF
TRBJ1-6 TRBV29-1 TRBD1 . TGTGCCAGCAGCTTAGTAACAGGGGCGGATTATAATTCACCCCTCCACTTT CASSLVTGADYNSPLHF
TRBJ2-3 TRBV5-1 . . TGCGCCAGCAGCTTCGGTACGAGCACGTTTTCTACAGATACGCAGTATTTT CASSFGTSTFSTDTQYF
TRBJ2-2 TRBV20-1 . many TGCAGTGCCGAAAGTCTTGAGGGCCAGGGCGGGGAGCTGTTTTTT CSAESLEGQGGELFF
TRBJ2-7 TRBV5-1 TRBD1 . TGCGCCAGCAGCTGGGGACAGGCCTACGAGCAGTGCTTC CASSWGQAYEQCF
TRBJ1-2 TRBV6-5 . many TGTGCCAGCAGCGACGACAGTTATGGCTACACCTTC CASSDDSYGYTF
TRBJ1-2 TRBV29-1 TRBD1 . TGCAGCGTTGTTGCCGGGACAGGGGGCACTACCTATGGCTACACCTTC CSVVAGTGGTTYGYTF
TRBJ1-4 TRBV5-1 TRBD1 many TGCGCCAGCAGCGGGGACAGGGTTGGGGAAAAACTGTTTTTT CASSGDRVGEKLFF
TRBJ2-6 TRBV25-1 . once TGTGCCAGCGCTGAATCAGGTACCCCCGGGGCCAACGTCCTGACTTTC CASAESGTPGANVLTF
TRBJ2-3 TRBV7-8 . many TGTGCCAGCACCCATCGGACCGATACGCAGTATTTT CASTHRTDTQYF
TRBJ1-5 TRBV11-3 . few TGTGCCAGCAGCCCGGACCCCGCGGGCAATCAGCCCCAGCATTTT CASSPDPAGNQPQHF
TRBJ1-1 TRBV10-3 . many TGTGCCATCAGTGCAGGCGACGATATCACTGAAGCTTTCTTT CAISAGDDITEAFF
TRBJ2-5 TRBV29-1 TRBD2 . TGCAGCGATTTGTTGGCGGGAGCGGAGACCCAGTACTTC CSDLLAGAETQYF
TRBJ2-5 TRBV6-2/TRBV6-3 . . TGTGCCAGCATGGGAAGGGGGTACGAAGAGACCCAGTACTTC CASMGRGYEETQYF
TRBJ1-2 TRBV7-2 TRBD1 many TGTGCCAGCAGCAGCTCGGACAGGGCTCACTATGGCTACACCTTC CASSSSDRAHYGYTF
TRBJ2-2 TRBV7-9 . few TGTGCCAGCAGCTCGAGGGCGGGCAGGCCCACCGGGGAGCTGTTTTTT CASSSRAGRPTGELFF
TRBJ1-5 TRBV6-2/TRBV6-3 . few TGTGCCAGCAGTTACGTGACGGGAAATCAGCCCCAGCATTTT CASSYVTGNQPQHF
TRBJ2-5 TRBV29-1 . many TGCAGCGTTCCCCTAGGGCAGACCCAGTACTTC CSVPLGQTQYF
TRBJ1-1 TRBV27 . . TGTGCCACCGTGGTAGGGGGACTGAAAGCTTTCTTT CATVVGGLKAFF
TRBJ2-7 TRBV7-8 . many TGTGCCAGCAGCTTACTTTCTGGGCCCCGGGTTTACGAGCAGTACTTC CASSLLSGPRVYEQYF
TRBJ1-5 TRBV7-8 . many TGTGCCAGCAGCTCGGGGGTAGTGGGGGGCGCTCAGCCCCAGCATTTT CASSSGVVGGAQPQHF
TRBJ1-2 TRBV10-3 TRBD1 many TGTGCCATCAGTGAAAGGACAGGATGGGGCTATGGCTACACCTTC CAISERTGWGYGYTF
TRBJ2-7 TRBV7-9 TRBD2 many TGTGCCAGCAGCTTAATAGGGCTAGCGGAGACCACCGAGCAGTACTTC CASSLIGLAETTEQYF
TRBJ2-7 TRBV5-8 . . TGTGCCAGCAGCTTGGCCGGCAAGAGCTCCTACGAGCAGTACTTC CASSLAGKSSYEQYF
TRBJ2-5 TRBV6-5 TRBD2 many TGTGCCAGCAGTAGCGGGGGGGCCAGGAGACAAGAGACCCAGTACTTC CASSSGGARRQETQYF
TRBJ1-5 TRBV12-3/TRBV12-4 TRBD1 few TGTGCCAGCAGTGAGCGACAGGGGACTTATCAGCCCCAGCATTTT CASSERQGTYQPQHF
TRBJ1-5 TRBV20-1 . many TGCAGTGCTAGAGGGTTGGAGTGGGGCAATCAGCCCCAGCATTTT CSARGLEWGNQPQHF
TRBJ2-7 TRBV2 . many TGTGCCAGCAGAATTTACAGCTCCTACGAGCAGTACTTC CASRIYSSYEQYF